Detailed here is one T cell receptor (beta chain). The sequenced cases were selected for having the highest brain T cell transcript signatures. At least one anti-epileptic drug was given before surgery. The sample originates from a study of brain T cells in children with intractable seizures. The CDR3 covers 14 residues. CDR1 and CDR2 from the germline V gene are MNHEY and SVGAGI. Trimming removed 5 bases at V and 4 bases at J, with 14 bases between. Sequenced by immunoSEQ multiplex PCR; TCRdb stores in-frame clones only, minus some. The sample records tens of thousands of clones, around nine tenths being singletons.

The TCR originated in a girl aged 2 to 9 with Rasmussen encephalitis and intractable seizures. The chain carries TRBV6-5 and TRBJ1-1; D is uncertain. Material: peripheral blood, obtained at surgery. The CDR3 coding sequence is TGTGCCAGCAGTCGCGCGGTTTCGGGCACTGAAGCTTTCTTT. It yields the protein CASSRAVSGTEAFF.